This TCR beta chain was identified during a study of early stage breast cancer tumors. Findings of the study overall: Most shared enriched TCRB sequences were commonly generated ones. Chain pairing and CD4, CD8 or FOXP3 expression were not captured. Compared with adjacent normal breast, tumors showed 2 to 2.5-fold denser, more clonal T cells.

Method: immunoSEQ multiplex PCR; TCRdb's copy keeps in-frame clones and lacks some. The data contain nearly 70,000 clones, 75% to 90% of them seen just once; the ten biggest clones take up 4.7%. The CDR3 spans 14 residues. V lost 8 bases and J 0 bases, leaving 13 bases between the germline ends. The germline V gene encodes CDR1 SNHLY and CDR2 FYNNEI. Regarding this clone: What it binds is unknown.

The source material was blood. The sequence was obtained from a person aged 40 to 49 with breast cancer. This chain connects TRBV2 to TRBJ2-5; D perhaps matches TRBD2 (6 bases). The CDR3 DNA is TGTGCCAGCTGGGACTCCGGGTACCAAGAGACCCAGTACTTC. Its protein product is CASWDSGYQETQYF.